Listed here are 21 T cell receptor beta chains from one sample, sequenced in a study of CD8 T cell repertoires and HIV-1 epitope variants (dated by TCRdb to 2019 to 2021). The library was obtained by the immunoSEQ multiplex PCR assay. TCRdb carries this immuneACCESS record with in-frame sequences only. Its versions omit some clonotypes, under half of them owing to an unresolved V gene in the studies checked, with the rest unexplained. The sample table holds 6,000 or so clones, of which roughly 65% were seen once. Roughly 43% of the sample is in the top ten clones. For these receptors, no antigen is known. Sample: cultured CD8+ T cells derived from PBMCs. Every receptor here comes from a male donor with HIV.

This clone was observed a single time. The rearrangement joins TRBV7-9 to TRBJ1-1; 9 bases agree with TRBD1. J gave up 1 base and V 5 bases, and 11 bases lay outside the gene matches. Germline lookup yields CDR1 SEHNR and CDR2 FQNEAQ (reference sequence). There are 17 residues in the CDR3. CDR3 bases: TGTGCCAGCAGCCCGAGGCGGACAGGGGCGCAGAACACTGAAGCTTTCTTT. This encodes CASSPRRTGAQNTEAFF.

A few counts support this clone. This chain connects TRBV27 to TRBJ2-7; D not certain. There are 11 residues in the CDR3. The germline V gene encodes CDR1 MNHEY and CDR2 SMNVEV (reference sequence). V lost 3 bases and J 4 bases, leaving 4 bases between the germline ends. CDR3 in amino acids: CASSLGYEQYF. Here the CDR3 DNA reads TGTGCCAGCAGTTTGGGGTACGAGCAGTACTTC.

A remark on this clone: This CDR3 is also generated by other DNA sequences in the sample. The V call is TRBV6-5, the J call TRBJ2-7; TRBD2 might be the D (5 bases). This CDR3 spans 14 amino acids. The ends were cut back, 0 bases at V and 1 base at J, with 7 bases in the middle. Germline V gene sequence: CDR1 MNHEY, CDR2 SVGAGI. DNA of the CDR3: TGTGCCAGCAGTTACTCTGGCGGGTCCTACGAGCAGTACTTC. As protein: CASSYSGGSYEQYF.

The chain has TRBV6-5 and TRBJ2-1; perhaps TRBD2 as D (5 bases). CDR3 size: 15 residues. Per the germline V gene, CDR1 is MNHEY and CDR2 is SVGAGI. The germline V and J ends were trimmed by 0 bases and 3 bases, with 9 bases remaining between them. As DNA, the CDR3 is TGTGCCAGCAGTTACTCGGAGGCAGACTACAATGAGCAGTTCTTC. It encodes CASSYSEADYNEQFF.

This clone occurred a few times. This chain joins TRBV11-2 and TRBJ2-5; 10 bases fit TRBD2. Germline values: CDR1 SGHAT, CDR2 FQNNGV. The CDR3 length is 17 residues. The ends lost 5 bases at V and 0 bases at J; junction bases unmatched: 9. The CDR3 sequence is CASSPAASGGYQETQYF. In DNA, the CDR3 is TGTGCCAGCAGCCCAGCGGCTAGCGGGGGATACCAAGAGACCCAGTACTTC.

V is TRBV7-9 and J is TRBJ2-1; 8 nucleotides agree with TRBD1. V was clipped by 1 base and J by 7 bases; unmatched bases: 6. Germline V gene lookup returns CDR1 SEHNR and CDR2 FQNEAQ (reference sequence). The CDR3 length is 15 residues. CDR3 sequence (DNA): TGTGCCAGCAGCTTAGTAAGCAGGGGGCTTAATGAGCAGTTCTTC. Encoded protein: CASSLVSRGLNEQFF.

This chain uses TRBV7-8 with TRBJ2-5, with D unclear. Per germline, CDR1 SGHVS and CDR2 FQNEAQ. CDR3 size: 13 residues. The V end was cut by 5 bases, the J end by 2 bases, with 9 bases between. CDR3 protein: CASSQLIQETQYF. The CDR3 DNA reads as TGTGCCAGCAGCCAGCTCATACAAGAGACCCAGTACTTC.

The V gene is TRBV19, the J gene TRBJ2-5; possibly TRBD1 or TRBD2 for D (5 bases each). In germline, CDR1 is LNHDA, CDR2 SQIVND (reference sequence). CDR3 length: 14 residues. The V end was cut by 1 base, the J end by 4 bases, with 10 bases between. The CDR3 DNA is TGTGCCAGTAGTATAGGTGGGGGTAGAGAGACCCAGTACTTC. Translation: CASSIGGGRETQYF.

This rearrangement joins TRBV6-6 to TRBJ2-2; D is uncertain. CDR1 is MNHNY and CDR2 is SVGAGI in the germline V gene (reference sequence). This CDR3 comprises 14 residues. Between the trimmed V and J ends, which lost 2 bases and 2 bases, there was a span of 6 bases. The CDR3 sequence is CASSYDTNTGELFF. The CDR3 nucleotides read TGTGCCAGCAGTTACGACACCAACACCGGGGAGCTGTTTTTT.

The V and J genes are TRBV6-1 and TRBJ1-1; the D gene is possibly TRBD1 (5 bases). The germline V gene encodes CDR1 MNHNS and CDR2 SASEGT. This CDR3 contains 11 residues. The V and J ends lost 5 bases and 7 bases respectively, with 8 bases between them. The CDR3 is CASSFQGEAFF. As DNA, the CDR3 is TGTGCCAGCAGTTTTCAGGGTGAAGCTTTCTTT.

The chain couples TRBV10-3 to TRBJ2-1; 9 nucleotides match TRBD2. Trimming removed 6 bases from V and 4 bases from J; junction bases left unmatched: 10. Germline V gene sequence: CDR1 ENHRY, CDR2 SYGVKD. The CDR3 length is 16 residues. The CDR3 here is CAISEIAGELYNEQFF. CDR3 nucleotides: TGTGCCATCAGCGAAATAGCGGGGGAACTTTACAATGAGCAGTTCTTC.

The CDR3 protein is CASSLLGQGNIQYF. CDR3 nucleotide sequence: TGCGCCAGCAGCCTGTTGGGACAGGGTAACATTCAGTACTTC. The rearrangement uses TRBV5-1 and TRBJ2-4; TRBD1 matches 9 bases. Germline CDR1 is SGHRS and CDR2 is YFSETQ. V shed 4 bases and J 7 bases; nucleotides not matched to a gene: 6. The CDR3 sequence is 14 residues long.

This chain connects TRBV18 to TRBJ2-1; D is undetermined. Germline CDR1 reads KGHSH; CDR2 reads LQKENI. This CDR3 has 14 amino acids. V lost 3 bases and J 3 bases, leaving 9 bases between the germline ends. CDR3 residues: CASSPETNYNEQFF. The CDR3 DNA reads TGTGCCAGCTCACCCGAGACAAACTACAATGAGCAGTTCTTC.

This chain joins TRBV27 and TRBJ1-1; 7 nucleotides align to TRBD1. Losses at the gene ends were 7 bases for V and 8 bases for J; bases not matched to a gene: 16. The CDR3 sequence is 15 residues long. The germline CDR1 and CDR2 sequences are MNHEY and SMNVEV (reference sequence). CDR3 sequence reads: CASTALGDRALEAFF. CDR3 nucleotides: TGTGCCAGCACCGCGTTGGGAGACAGGGCCCTAGAAGCTTTCTTT.

The J gene is TRBJ2-7, the V gene TRBV5-4; maybe TRBD1 (5 bases). Trimming cost V 1 base and J 4 bases, with 6 bases left between them. Germline V gene sequence: CDR1 SGHNT, CDR2 YYREEE (reference sequence). There are 12 residues in the CDR3. The CDR3 spells CASSLRGYEQYF. The DNA of the CDR3 is TGTGCCAGCAGCTTGAGGGGATACGAGCAGTACTTC.

The chain couples TRBV27 to TRBJ1-6, with D hard to call. CDR1 is MNHEY and CDR2 is SMNVEV in the germline V gene (reference sequence). Trimming took off 4 bases at V and 13 bases at J, with 14 bases between the two ends. CDR3 length equals 13 residues. The CDR3 protein is CASSSGPLYPLHF. CDR3 DNA sequence: TGTGCCAGCAGTTCCGGTCCGTTGTATCCCCTCCACTTT.

This chain links TRBV5-1 with TRBJ1-1; D ambiguous. The CDR3 length is 11 residues. The V and J ends lost 4 bases and 2 bases respectively, with 3 bases between them. Germline V gives CDR1 SGHRS, CDR2 YFSETQ. Written as DNA, the CDR3 is TGCGCCAGCAGCGAAAACACTGAAGCTTTCTTT. Its translation is CASSENTEAFF.

The chain has TRBV19 and TRBJ1-5; 8 positions agree with TRBD1. There are 16 residues in the CDR3. CDR1 and CDR2 (germline): LNHDA, SQIVND (reference sequence). After removal of 3 bases from V and 5 bases from J, the junction contained 9 bases not matched to a gene. The CDR3 reads CASSIPDRGSDQPQHF. For the CDR3, the DNA is TGTGCCAGTAGTATCCCAGACAGGGGAAGTGATCAGCCCCAGCATTTT.

This rearrangement joins TRBV28 to TRBJ2-1; TRBD1 aligns across 9 bases. The J segment lost 5 bases and the V segment lost 2 bases, leaving 7 bases of the junction unmatched. CDR1 is MDHEN, CDR2 SYDVKM, per germline. This CDR3 is built from 16 residues. The CDR3: CASSLITGGLHNEQFF. The CDR3 DNA reads TGTGCCAGCAGTTTAATTACAGGGGGCCTCCACAATGAGCAGTTCTTC.

This clone appeared a few times. The gene calls are TRBV27 and TRBJ2-7; 7 nucleotides match TRBD1. The CDR3 runs 13 residues. The germline V gene encodes CDR1 MNHEY and CDR2 SMNVEV (reference sequence). V trimming: 5 bases; J trimming: 6 bases; junction bases outside the gene matches: 7. The CDR3 loop reads CASSGSTGIEQYF. CDR3 sequence (DNA): TGTGCCAGCAGTGGATCGACAGGGATCGAGCAGTACTTC.

The CDR3 loop reads CASSLGQGARTGELFF. The CDR3 DNA reads as TGTGCCAGCAGCCTCGGGCAGGGGGCGAGAACCGGGGAGCTGTTTTTT. The V gene is TRBV7-7, the J gene TRBJ2-2; 8 nucleotides match TRBD1. The germline V gene has CDR1 SSHAT and CDR2 FNYEAQ (reference sequence). Trimming at V came to 5 bases and at J to 5 bases, leaving 10 bases not matched to a gene. The CDR3 runs to 16 residues.